This T cell receptor beta chain was captured in a study of early stage breast cancer tumors. Notes on the study in general: Functional markers like CD4, CD8 and FOXP3 were missed in bulk sequencing.

CDR3 length: 16 residues. Germline assignment: CDR1 SEHNR and CDR2 FQNEAQ (reference sequence). The V and J ends lost 7 bases and 8 bases, in that order; junction bases with no gene match: 11. Some clones are missing from TCRdb's copy, which holds only in-frame ones; the method was immunoSEQ multiplex PCR. This sample yields about 72,000 clones, of which around 85% are seen a single time; approximately 3.7% belongs to the top ten. On this clone: Its antigen is as yet unknown.

The chain is built from TRBV7-9 and TRBJ1-6, with 10 bases aligning to TRBD1. The sequenced sample was blood. This clonotype was sampled from a person in their sixties with breast cancer. In nucleotides, the CDR3 is TGTGCCAGCACCGCCGTGGGGACAGGGGCTGATTCACCCCTCCACTTT. Translation gives CASTAVGTGADSPLHF.